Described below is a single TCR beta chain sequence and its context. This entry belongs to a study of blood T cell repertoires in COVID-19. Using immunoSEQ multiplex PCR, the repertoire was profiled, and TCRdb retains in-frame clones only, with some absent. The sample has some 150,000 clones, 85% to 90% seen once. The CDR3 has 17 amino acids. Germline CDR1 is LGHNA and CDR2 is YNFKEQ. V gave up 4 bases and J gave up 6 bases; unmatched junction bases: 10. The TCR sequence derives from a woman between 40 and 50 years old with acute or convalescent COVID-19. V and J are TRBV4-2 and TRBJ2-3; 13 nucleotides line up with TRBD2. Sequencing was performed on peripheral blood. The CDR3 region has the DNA TGTGCCAGCAGCCCACGACTAGCGGGGGGAAGAGGGGATACGCAGTATTTT. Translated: CASSPRLAGGRGDTQYF.